The 16 T cell receptor beta chains given below trace back to one sample, sequenced in a study of T cell responses to AZD1222 COVID-19 vaccine. TCRdb's table, derived via immunoSEQ multiplex PCR, lists solely in-frame clones and lacks some. The sample lists some 120,000 clones; about 91% were seen once. Sequences were derived from peripheral blood, sampled on day 0 of AZD1222 vaccination. The receptors derive from an adult in good health.

The rearrangement links TRBV6-2 or TRBV6-3 to TRBJ1-2; no clear D gene. V lost 2 bases and J 7 bases, leaving 11 bases between the germline ends. The germline V gene has CDR1 MNHEY and CDR2 SVGEGT. There are 13 residues in the CDR3. CDR3 residues: CASSYLEGRGYTF. The CDR3 DNA follows: TGTGCCAGCAGTTACCTGGAGGGCCGTGGCTACACCTTC.

The rearrangement joins TRBV15 to TRBJ1-3; weak D call: TRBD1 (5 bases). There are 16 residues in the CDR3. V lost 3 bases to trimming and J lost 0 bases, with 12 bases between them. Germline V gene lookup returns CDR1 LNHNV and CDR2 YYDKDF (reference sequence). CDR3 sequence: CATSRDRGSSGNTIYF. The CDR3 DNA is TGTGCCACCAGCAGGGACCGGGGGTCCTCTGGAAACACCATATATTTT.

The rearrangement links TRBV7-6 to TRBJ1-2; D is possibly TRBD1 (5 bases). Germline CDR1 is SGHVS and CDR2 is FNYEAQ. The CDR3 runs to 12 residues. V was pared by 4 bases and J by 7 bases, with 10 bases between. CDR3 coding DNA: TGTGCCAGCAGCTCCAGGGAGGGTGGCTACACCTTC. This translates into CASSSREGGYTF.

This clone was counted between two and nine times. The sample carries other DNA sequences with the same CDR3. The chain recombines TRBV6-5 with TRBJ1-5; 8 bases line up with TRBD1. Looked up from germline, CDR1 is MNHEY and CDR2 is SVGAGI. The J segment lost 5 bases and the V segment lost 6 bases, leaving 3 bases of the junction unmatched. The CDR3 has 13 amino acids. The CDR3 loop reads CASRETGDQPQHF. The CDR3 DNA is TGTGCCAGCAGAGAGACAGGGGATCAGCCCCAGCATTTT.

The CDR3: CASSENRDYGYTF. DNA for the CDR3: TGTGCCAGCAGTGAGAACAGGGACTATGGCTACACCTTC. V usage is TRBV6-1 and J usage is TRBJ1-2, with D possibly TRBD1 on 6 matching bases. The CDR3 loop spans 13 amino acids. Deletions cut 3 bases from V and 3 bases from J, with 8 bases between. Germline V gene data show CDR1 as MNHNS and CDR2 as SASEGT.

The chain carries TRBV12-5 and TRBJ2-3; D is unclear. Trimming cost V 6 bases and J 3 bases, with 16 bases left between them. Germline CDR1 is LGHNT and CDR2 is FRNRAP. The CDR3 sequence is 15 residues long. The CDR3 DNA reads TGTGCTAGTGGGCGATACAAGGCCTGGACAGATACGCAGTATTTT. This codes for CASGRYKAWTDTQYF.

The gene calls are TRBV12-3 or TRBV12-4 and TRBJ1-1, with 9 bases identical to TRBD1. Trimming cost V 6 bases and J 5 bases; bases outside gene matches: 4. The CDR3 has 13 residues. The CDR3 loop reads CASSGTGYTEAFF. DNA for the CDR3: TGTGCCAGCAGCGGGACAGGGTATACTGAAGCTTTCTTT.

V usage is TRBV3-1 (or the pseudogene TRBV3-2) and J usage is TRBJ2-4; D might be TRBD1 (6 bases). Germline V lookup: CDR1 LGHDT, CDR2 YNNKEL (reference sequence). V was clipped by 0 bases and J by 5 bases, with 14 bases between them. The length of the CDR3 is 16 residues. The DNA for the CDR3 is TGTGCCAGCAGCCAAGATTCCCGGTGGGGGCAAAACATTCAGTACTTC. Translation: CASSQDSRWGQNIQYF.

The chain combines TRBV18 with TRBJ1-1; D unresolved. This CDR3 is built from 13 residues. CDR1 is KGHSH and CDR2 is LQKENI in the germline V gene. V lost 0 bases to trimming and J lost 2 bases, with 4 bases between them. In nucleotides, the CDR3 is TGTGCCAGCTCACCACCGGGAAACACTGAAGCTTTCTTT. Encoded protein: CASSPPGNTEAFF. Full variable domain (remainder filled in from reference TRBV18 and TRBJ1-1): NAGVMQNPRHLVRRRGQEARLRCSPMKGHSHVYWYRQLPEEGLKFMVYLQKENIIDESGMPKERFSAEFPKEGPSILRIQQVVRGDSAAYFCASSPPGNTEAFFGQGTRLTVV.

This rearrangement joins TRBV7-2 to TRBJ2-3; 12 bases align to TRBD2. V dropped 5 bases and J dropped 0; count of bases not matched to a gene: 6. The CDR3 has 17 residues. CDR1 is SGHTA and CDR2 is FQGNSA in the germline V gene. CDR3 amino acids: CASSPWTSGISTDTQYF. In DNA form, the CDR3 reads TGTGCCAGCAGCCCGTGGACTAGCGGGATTAGCACAGATACGCAGTATTTT.

This chain uses TRBV27 with TRBJ2-2, with D perhaps matching TRBD1 or TRBD2 (5 bases each). The V gene lost 6 bases and the J gene lost 3 bases, with 14 bases spanning the gap. The CDR3 totals 15 residues. From germline, CDR1 is MNHEY and CDR2 SMNVEV (reference sequence). Here the CDR3 reads CASRDWDGDTGELFF. Written as DNA, the CDR3 is TGTGCCAGCAGGGACTGGGACGGAGACACCGGGGAGCTGTTTTTT.

As regards this clone: An end of the junction does not agree with germline; a read error may underlie this. This sequence joins TRBV12-3 or TRBV12-4 and TRBJ1-1; D unresolved. This CDR3 spans 12 amino acids. The CDR3 loop is CASSSLNNEAFF. The CDR3 bases are TGTGCCAGCAGTTCGTTGAACAATGAAGCTTTCTTT.

The chain joins TRBV3-1 (or the pseudogene TRBV3-2) to TRBJ1-2; D remains ambiguous. With 0 bases removed from V and 4 bases from J, the gap between germline ends came to 12 bases. The CDR3 consists of 15 residues. The germline V gene encodes CDR1 LGHDT and CDR2 YNNKEL (reference sequence). The CDR3 reads CASSQDYPGGYGYTF. For the CDR3, the DNA is TGTGCCAGCAGCCAAGATTATCCGGGAGGCTATGGCTACACCTTC.

The chain combines TRBV18 with TRBJ1-2; 7 nucleotides match TRBD1. Germline V gene lookup returns CDR1 KGHSH and CDR2 LQKENI. V shed 4 bases and J 1 base; nucleotides not matched to a gene: 9. CDR3 length: 16 amino acids. The CDR3: CASSLGQAFINYGYTF. The CDR3 bases are TGTGCCAGCTCACTCGGACAGGCCTTTATTAACTATGGCTACACCTTC.

The chain couples TRBV4-3 to TRBJ2-7; 7 bases are a match to TRBD1. Germline assignment: CDR1 LGHNA and CDR2 YSLEER. The V and J ends lost 1 base and 2 bases, in that order; junction bases with no gene match: 5. This CDR3 region has 15 residues. This chain's CDR3 is CASSQGYQGAYEQYF. In nucleotides, the CDR3 is TGCGCCAGCAGCCAAGGGTACCAGGGGGCCTACGAGCAGTACTTC.

This clone was seen a handful of times. This chain links TRBV7-3 with TRBJ2-1, with D perhaps TRBD1 (5 bases). This CDR3 has 14 amino acids. V was trimmed by 5 bases and J by 9 bases, leaving 17 bases between them. Germline-derived CDR1 and CDR2 are SGHTA and FQGTGA. The CDR3 DNA sequence: TGTGCCAGCAGCCCAACCGTAGGGGCCGGTGAGCAGTTCTTC. It encodes CASSPTVGAGEQFF.